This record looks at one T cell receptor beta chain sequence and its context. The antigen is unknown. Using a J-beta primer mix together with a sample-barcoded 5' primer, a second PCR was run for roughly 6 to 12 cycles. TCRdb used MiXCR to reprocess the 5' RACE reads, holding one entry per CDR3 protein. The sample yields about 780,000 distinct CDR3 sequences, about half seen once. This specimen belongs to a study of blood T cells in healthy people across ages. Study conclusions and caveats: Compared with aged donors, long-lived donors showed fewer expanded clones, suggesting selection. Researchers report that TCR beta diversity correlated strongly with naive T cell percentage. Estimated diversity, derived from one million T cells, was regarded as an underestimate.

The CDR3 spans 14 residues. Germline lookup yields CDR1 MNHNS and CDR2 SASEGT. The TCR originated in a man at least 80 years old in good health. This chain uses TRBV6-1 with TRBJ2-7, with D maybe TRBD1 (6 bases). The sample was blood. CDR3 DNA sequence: TGTGCTACAGCGGAACAGGGAAGGGCCTACGAGCAGTACTTC. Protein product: CATAEQGRAYEQYF.